These 20 T cell receptor beta chains came from one sample sequenced in a study of CD8+ T cells in alopecia areata. Sample treatment: oral pan-JAK inhibitor, 5-10 mg twice daily. Following RNA extraction, reverse transcription yielded cDNA that acted as the sequencing template. Libraries were prepared by immunoSEQ multiplex PCR; TCRdb keeps only in-frame clonotypes and omits some of them. The table records approximately 90,000 clones, over 70% of them present only once. The sample consisted of CD8+ T cells sorted from blood, taken at approximately week 42, from a patient treated with tofacitinib. The receptors here all came from a human donor with alopecia areata.

V and J are TRBV11-2 and TRBJ1-2; possibly TRBD1 for D (6 bases). Germline V CDR1 and CDR2: SGHAT, FQNNGV. The V and J ends lost 5 bases and 6 bases respectively, with 13 bases between them. The CDR3 has 13 amino acids. This CDR3 reads CASSLRTVHGYTF. The CDR3 DNA is TGTGCCAGCAGCCTAAGGACAGTGCATGGCTACACCTTC.

The gene calls are TRBV10-1 and TRBJ1-2; D might be TRBD1 (6 bases). CDR3 length equals 12 residues. V was clipped by 8 bases and J by 4 bases, with 11 bases between them. Germline V gene lookup returns CDR1 WNHNN and CDR2 SYGVQD (reference sequence). The chain's CDR3 is CASGTGSYGYTF. The CDR3 nucleotides are TGCGCCAGCGGCACAGGGTCCTATGGCTACACCTTC.

The chain has TRBV27 and TRBJ1-1, with D possibly matching TRBD1 (5 bases). The CDR3 is made up of 13 amino acids. Deletions cut 6 bases from V and 1 base from J, with 9 bases between. Germline V lookup: CDR1 MNHEY, CDR2 SMNVEV (reference sequence). The CDR3 sequence is CASSWTRNTEAFF. As DNA, the CDR3 is TGTGCCAGCAGCTGGACAAGGAACACTGAAGCTTTCTTT.

The rearrangement uses TRBV6-6 and TRBJ2-7; D is uncertain. Trimming pared 2 bases from V and 1 base from J, leaving 6 bases between. This CDR3 contains 13 residues. The germline V gene encodes CDR1 MNHNY and CDR2 SVGAGI (reference sequence). CDR3 region: CASSYATSYEQYF. The DNA of the CDR3 is TGTGCCAGCAGTTACGCAACATCCTACGAGCAGTACTTC.

The chain couples TRBV4-3 to TRBJ1-6, with D hard to call. The CDR3 has 15 residues. CDR1 and CDR2 from the germline V gene are LGHNA and YSLEER. V was clipped by 0 bases and J by 7 bases, with 10 bases between them. The CDR3 loop is CASSQDRGSNSPLHF. In DNA form, the CDR3 reads TGCGCCAGCAGCCAAGATCGTGGGAGCAATTCACCCCTCCACTTT.

The gene calls are TRBV13 and TRBJ1-2; D uncertain. Germline CDR1 reads PRHDT; CDR2 reads FYEKMQ (reference sequence). Trimming took 0 bases from V and 4 from J, leaving 3 bases between them. This CDR3 comprises 12 residues. CDR3 region: CASSLGTYGYTF. CDR3 sequence (DNA): TGTGCCAGCAGCTTAGGAACCTATGGCTACACCTTC.

V is TRBV4-3 and J is TRBJ2-1, with D perhaps TRBD1 (5 bases). This CDR3 region has 13 residues. Trimming left V 6 bases short and J 5 bases short, with 11 bases between. The germline V gene encodes CDR1 LGHNA and CDR2 YSLEER. The CDR3 DNA reads TGCGCCAGCAGTCAGACAGAGAACAATGAGCAGTTCTTC. It yields the protein CASSQTENNEQFF.

Comments on this clone: This sample also contains other DNA sequences that code for the same CDR3. V and J are TRBV9 and TRBJ2-7, with TRBD1 matching over 8 bases. CDR3 length equals 14 residues. The trim removed 2 bases at V and 2 bases at J, leaving 3 bases unmatched. CDR1 and CDR2 (germline): SGDLS, YYNGEE. The CDR3 loop reads CASSVGQGAYEQYF. CDR3 bases: TGTGCCAGCAGCGTCGGACAGGGAGCCTACGAGCAGTACTTC.

This clone appeared a few times. The chain carries TRBV4-3 and TRBJ2-6; D might be TRBD1 or TRBD2, each matching 5 bases. Germline V gene sequence: CDR1 LGHNA, CDR2 YSLEER. The CDR3 sequence is 16 residues long. The germline V and J ends were trimmed by 0 bases and 4 bases, with 10 bases remaining between them. Here the CDR3 reads CASSQDSGTGANVLTF. CDR3 DNA sequence: TGCGCCAGCAGCCAAGATTCAGGGACCGGGGCCAACGTCCTGACTTTC.

V is TRBV7-6 and J is TRBJ1-1; weak D call: TRBD1 (5 bases). The V end lost 4 bases, the J end lost 4 bases, and 13 bases lay between the germline ends. The CDR3 totals 14 residues. The germline gives CDR1 SGHVS, CDR2 FNYEAQ. This CDR3 reads CASSSTGEATEAFF. The CDR3 region has the DNA TGTGCCAGCAGCTCCACAGGTGAGGCCACTGAAGCTTTCTTT.

This rearrangement joins TRBV13 to TRBJ1-1; D possibly corresponds to TRBD1 (5 bases). The V end lost 4 bases, the J end lost 2 bases, and 17 bases lay between the germline ends. The CDR3 has 16 residues. Germline loops: CDR1 PRHDT, CDR2 FYEKMQ (reference sequence). The CDR3 protein is CASSYQPGRQNTEAFF. CDR3 coding DNA: TGTGCCAGCAGCTACCAACCGGGACGGCAAAACACTGAAGCTTTCTTT.

This clone was observed once. This chain uses TRBV4-2 with TRBJ2-5; 10 positions agree with TRBD1. CDR3 length equals 16 residues. CDR1 is LGHNA, CDR2 YNFKEQ, per germline. J gave up 5 bases and V 2 bases, and 8 bases lay outside the gene matches. This CDR3 reads CASSQNGDRGWETQYF. As DNA, the CDR3 is TGTGCCAGCAGCCAAAACGGGGACAGGGGATGGGAGACCCAGTACTTC.

This rearrangement joins TRBV27 to TRBJ2-7; tentative D call: TRBD1 (6 bases). The CDR3 runs 13 residues. The germline CDR1 and CDR2 sequences are MNHEY and SMNVEV (reference sequence). Trimming pared 5 bases from V and 4 bases from J, leaving 12 bases between. The CDR3 is CASSKTGPYEQYF. CDR3 DNA: TGTGCCAGCAGTAAGACAGGTCCATACGAGCAGTACTTC.

This rearrangement joins TRBV30 to TRBJ1-1, with D perhaps matching TRBD1 (5 bases). CDR1 is GTSNPN and CDR2 is SVGIG in the germline V gene (reference sequence). The CDR3 has 12 residues. V was trimmed by 1 base and J by 4 bases, leaving 7 bases between them. CDR3 residues: CAWSGGTTEAFF. The CDR3 nucleotides read TGTGCCTGGAGTGGAGGGACCACTGAAGCTTTCTTT. The whole variable domain, remainder taken from reference TRBV30 and TRBJ1-1, is SQTIHQWPATLVQPVGSPLSLECTVEGTSNPNLYWYRQAAGRGLQLLFYSVGIGQISSEVPQNLSASRPQDRQFILSSKKLLLSDSGFYLCAWSGGTTEAFFGQGTRLTVV.

This clone has just one count. The chain links TRBV5-6 to TRBJ1-1, with 7 bases that match TRBD1. With V trimmed by 0 bases and J by 5 bases, 10 bases remained unmatched. Germline assignment: CDR1 SGHDT and CDR2 YYEEEE. The CDR3 is made up of 16 amino acids. The CDR3 nucleotides are TGTGCCAGCAGCTTGGGTCTTGAGGGGGCGTTAACTGAAGCTTTCTTT. It translates to CASSLGLEGALTEAFF.

The chain employs TRBV7-9 and TRBJ1-1; D ambiguous. Trimming cost V 8 bases and J 1 base, with 8 bases left between them. Per the germline V gene, CDR1 is SEHNR and CDR2 is FQNEAQ (reference sequence). This CDR3 region has 12 residues. The CDR3 coding sequence is TGTGCCAGCCAGTCGGGGAACACTGAAGCTTTCTTT. Its translation is CASQSGNTEAFF.

V gene TRBV13 combines with J gene TRBJ2-2; TRBD1 aligns across 8 bases. The CDR3 has 14 amino acids. From germline, CDR1 is PRHDT and CDR2 FYEKMQ (reference sequence). The V gene end was trimmed by 6 bases and the J gene end by 4 bases; junction bases not matched to a gene: 4. CDR3 in amino acids: CASRPGTGTGELFF. The CDR3 nucleotides read TGTGCCAGCAGACCAGGGACAGGCACCGGGGAGCTGTTTTTT.

The chain carries TRBV4-1 and TRBJ1-5; D may be TRBD1 (5 bases). Trimming removed 5 bases from V and 1 base from J, with 18 bases in between. CDR1 is MGHRA and CDR2 is YSYEKL in the germline V gene. CDR3 length: 17 amino acids. DNA of the CDR3: TGCGCCAGCAGCTATCGACTTCAGGGCAAGAGCAATCAGCCCCAGCATTTT. Its translation is CASSYRLQGKSNQPQHF.

The V call is TRBV30, the J call TRBJ1-1; the D is unclear. CDR1 is GTSNPN and CDR2 is SVGIG in the germline V gene (reference sequence). This CDR3 contains 13 residues. Deletions cut 0 bases from V and 1 base from J, with 6 bases between. The CDR3 DNA is TGTGCCTGGAGTGTACCTGAGAACACTGAAGCTTTCTTT. Amino acid sequence: CAWSVPENTEAFF.

V and J are TRBV6-6 and TRBJ2-7; TRBD1 is a possible D gene (6 bases). This CDR3 is built from 13 residues. V lost 5 bases, J lost 3 bases, and 11 bases lay in between. The germline CDR1 and CDR2 sequences are MNHNY and SVGAGI (reference sequence). CDR3 sequence reads: CASSATGFYEQYF. Written as DNA, the CDR3 is TGTGCCAGCAGTGCAACAGGGTTCTACGAGCAGTACTTC.